Listed below are T cell receptor beta chains from one sample, sequenced in a study of T cell clonotyping in hematopoietic cell transplantation. Assay: immunoSEQ multiplex PCR; the TCRdb copy retains only in-frame clones and omits some. The data show more than 70,000 clones, less than 96% seen once. This sample comprised peripheral blood mononuclear cells, obtained before stem cell transplant. Receptors were obtained from a woman aged 45-60 years with acute myeloid leukemia. Some clones in this sample may be carry-over from other donors' samples. CDR3s include the opening cysteine and the closing phenylalanine or tryptophan. The order of the fields is J gene, clone size, CDR3 length, V gene, D gene, CDR3 protein, CDR3 DNA. D genes are given only for firm matches. Size is omitted from some rows. Given values are once, few, many or a class for expanded clones.

J: TRBJ2-5; size: .; length: 12; V: TRBV30; D: .; CDR3: CAWSVGGETQYF; DNA: TGTGCCTGGAGTGTAGGGGGAGAGACCCAGTACTTC
J: TRBJ1-2; size: once; length: 14; V: TRBV5-1; D: TRBD1; CDR3: CASSPRTGDGGYTF; DNA: TGCGCCAGCAGCCCCCGGACAGGGGATGGAGGCTACACCTTC
J: TRBJ2-7; size: .; length: 13; V: TRBV4-3; D: .; CDR3: CASSQVPAYEQYF; DNA: TGCGCCAGCAGCCAAGTCCCAGCCTACGAGCAGTACTTC
J: TRBJ2-7; size: .; length: 15; V: TRBV27; D: .; CDR3: CASSLITSRTYEQYF; DNA: TGTGCCAGCAGTTTAATTACTAGCAGAACCTACGAGCAGTACTTC
J: TRBJ2-2; size: .; length: 16; V: TRBV5-6; D: TRBD2; CDR3: CASSLVTSGFTGELFF; DNA: TGTGCCAGCAGCTTGGTGACTAGCGGGTTCACCGGGGAGCTGTTTTTT
J: TRBJ1-5; size: once; length: 18; V: TRBV27; D: TRBD1; CDR3: CASSRYVSGTEPNQPQHF; DNA: TGTGCCAGCAGTAGATACGTTTCCGGGACAGAGCCGAATCAGCCCCAGCATTTT
J: TRBJ2-2; size: once; length: 15; V: TRBV30; D: .; CDR3: CAWGTGNTNTGELFF; DNA: TGTGCCTGGGGTACCGGGAACACGAACACCGGGGAGCTGTTTTTT
J: TRBJ1-1; size: .; length: 12; V: TRBV30; D: .; CDR3: CAWSDRVTEAFF; DNA: TGTGCCTGGAGTGACAGAGTCACTGAAGCTTTCTTT
J: TRBJ1-5; size: .; length: 18; V: TRBV2; D: .; CDR3: CASAALGAGAMSNQPQHF; DNA: TGTGCCAGCGCGGCCTTGGGGGCAGGGGCGATGAGCAATCAGCCCCAGCATTTT
J: TRBJ1-5; size: .; length: 13; V: TRBV7-2; D: TRBD1; CDR3: CASSLGQNQPQHF; DNA: TGTGCCAGCAGCTTGGGACAGAATCAGCCCCAGCATTTT
J: TRBJ2-7; size: .; length: 14; V: TRBV6-5; D: TRBD1; CDR3: CASQERTGSYEQYF; DNA: TGTGCCAGTCAAGAGAGGACAGGGTCTTACGAGCAGTACTTC
J: TRBJ1-2; size: .; length: 14; V: TRBV5-1; D: .; CDR3: CASSSPTGNYGYTF; DNA: TGCGCCAGCAGCTCACCAACAGGGAACTATGGCTACACCTTC
J: TRBJ1-2; size: .; length: 11; V: TRBV30; D: .; CDR3: CAWGASYGYTF; DNA: TGTGCCTGGGGGGCGTCCTATGGCTACACCTTC
J: TRBJ1-1; size: .; length: 13; V: TRBV30; D: .; CDR3: CAWGRGLNTEAFF; DNA: TGTGCCTGGGGCCGGGGTCTGAACACTGAAGCTTTCTTT
J: TRBJ2-5; size: .; length: 15; V: TRBV6-6; D: TRBD2; CDR3: CASSYSAGGPETQYF; DNA: TGTGCCAGCAGTTACTCCGCGGGGGGGCCTGAGACCCAGTACTTC
J: TRBJ2-1; size: .; length: 13; V: TRBV29-1; D: .; CDR3: CSVQGRLWNEQFF; DNA: TGCAGCGTTCAGGGCAGGTTGTGGAATGAGCAGTTCTTC
J: TRBJ1-1; size: .; length: 13; V: TRBV29-1; D: TRBD1; CDR3: CSVWTGGLSEAFF; DNA: TGCAGCGTCTGGACAGGGGGACTGAGTGAAGCTTTCTTT
J: TRBJ1-2; size: .; length: 15; V: TRBV5-1; D: TRBD1; CDR3: CASSLEGDRGNGYTF; DNA: TGCGCCAGCAGCTTGGAGGGGGACAGGGGGAATGGCTACACCTTC
J: TRBJ1-2; size: .; length: 14; V: TRBV5-1; D: .; CDR3: CATGRGDTNYGYTF; DNA: TGCGCCACTGGGCGGGGGGACACGAACTATGGCTACACCTTC
J: TRBJ2-7; size: .; length: 16; V: TRBV11-2; D: .; CDR3: CANSLAGSGNRDEQYF; DNA: TGTGCCAACAGCTTAGCAGGCAGCGGGAACAGGGACGAGCAGTACTTC
J: TRBJ1-6; size: .; length: 15; V: TRBV6-1; D: .; CDR3: CASSPRPGPNSPLHF; DNA: TGTGCCAGCAGCCCCAGGCCGGGTCCCAATTCACCCCTCCACTTT
J: TRBJ1-1; size: .; length: 12; V: TRBV7-2; D: .; CDR3: CASSLLDREAFF; DNA: TGTGCCAGCAGCTTACTAGACAGGGAAGCTTTCTTT
J: TRBJ2-3; size: .; length: 13; V: TRBV5-1; D: .; CDR3: CASRSPGTDTQYF; DNA: TGCGCCAGCAGGTCCCCGGGAACAGATACGCAGTATTTT
J: TRBJ1-2; size: .; length: 15; V: TRBV28; D: TRBD1; CDR3: CASSASETGIYGYTF; DNA: TGTGCCAGCAGTGCGAGCGAGACAGGGATCTATGGCTACACCTTC
J: TRBJ2-1; size: .; length: 16; V: TRBV30; D: TRBD2; CDR3: CAWSLTGSGRRNEQFF; DNA: TGTGCCTGGAGTCTCACGGGTAGCGGGAGAAGAAATGAGCAGTTCTTC
J: TRBJ2-1; size: .; length: 13; V: TRBV28; D: .; CDR3: CASSSPMPGEQFF; DNA: TGTGCCAGCAGTTCTCCCATGCCGGGGGAGCAGTTCTTC
J: TRBJ1-1; size: .; length: 12; V: TRBV5-1; D: .; CDR3: CASSEPGTEGSF; DNA: TGCGCCAGCAGCGAGCCCGGGACTGAAGGGAGTTTT
J: TRBJ1-4; size: .; length: 14; V: TRBV2; D: .; CDR3: CASSDSGANEKLFF; DNA: TGTGCCAGCAGTGACTCAGGGGCTAATGAAAAACTGTTTTTT
J: TRBJ2-1; size: .; length: 15; V: TRBV5-1; D: TRBD2; CDR3: CASSLTGEGRNEQFF; DNA: TGCGCCAGCAGTCTCACCGGGGAGGGCCGTAATGAGCAGTTCTTC
J: TRBJ2-2; size: .; length: 10; V: TRBV19; D: .; CDR3: CANNTGELFF; DNA: TGTGCCAACAACACCGGGGAGCTGTTTTTT
J: TRBJ2-3; size: once; length: 13; V: TRBV5-8; D: TRBD1; CDR3: CASSDRVPDTQYF; DNA: TGTGCCAGCAGCGACAGGGTCCCAGATACGCAGTATTTT
J: TRBJ2-5; size: .; length: 13; V: TRBV6-1; D: TRBD2; CDR3: CASSAGGGGTQYF; DNA: TGTGCCAGCAGTGCGGGGGGGGGAGGGACCCAGTACTTC
J: TRBJ1-2; size: .; length: 15; V: TRBV27; D: TRBD1; CDR3: CASSRTGQLNYGYTF; DNA: TGTGCCAGCAGCCGGACAGGGCAGCTGAACTATGGCTACACCTTC
J: TRBJ1-2; size: .; length: 14; V: TRBV5-1; D: .; CDR3: CASSLIRAGDGYTF; DNA: TGCGCCAGCAGCTTGATAAGGGCAGGGGATGGCTACACCTTC
J: TRBJ2-7; size: .; length: 15; V: TRBV6-1; D: TRBD1; CDR3: CASSDGWTGSYEQYF; DNA: TGTGCCAGCAGTGACGGATGGACAGGCTCCTACGAGCAGTACTTC
J: TRBJ1-1; size: .; length: 15; V: TRBV4-2; D: .; CDR3: CASSQEGVMNTEAFF; DNA: TGTGCCAGCAGCCAAGAGGGGGTTATGAACACTGAAGCTTTCTTT
J: TRBJ2-5; size: once; length: 14; V: TRBV5-1; D: .; CDR3: CASSLGQAPDSQYF; DNA: TGCGCCAGCAGCTTGGGGCAGGCCCCTGATAGCCAGTACTTC
J: TRBJ2-5; size: .; length: 17; V: TRBV7-8; D: .; CDR3: CASSLVLQRGGGETQYF; DNA: TGTGCCAGCAGCTTAGTTCTCCAGCGGGGAGGGGGGGAGACCCAGTACTTC
J: TRBJ2-5; size: once; length: 15; V: TRBV30; D: .; CDR3: CAWSPSPSFQETQYF; DNA: TGTGCCTGGAGTCCGTCGCCTAGTTTCCAAGAGACCCAGTACTTC
J: TRBJ1-1; size: .; length: 15; V: TRBV29-1; D: TRBD1; CDR3: CSVPGQGAFGTEAFF; DNA: TGCAGCGTCCCCGGACAGGGGGCTTTTGGCACTGAAGCTTTCTTT
J: TRBJ2-1; size: .; length: 14; V: TRBV2; D: TRBD1; CDR3: CASRGTGGAGEQFF; DNA: TGTGCCAGCAGGGGGACAGGGGGAGCGGGTGAGCAGTTCTTC
J: TRBJ2-2; size: .; length: 15; V: TRBV6-5; D: .; CDR3: CASSYTRSNTGELFF; DNA: TGTGCCAGCAGTTACACACGTTCGAACACCGGGGAGCTGTTTTTT
J: TRBJ2-7; size: .; length: 13; V: TRBV7-3; D: TRBD1; CDR3: CASSGWTGSEQYF; DNA: TGTGCCAGCAGCGGATGGACAGGGTCCGAGCAGTACTTC
J: TRBJ1-1; size: .; length: 15; V: TRBV18; D: .; CDR3: CASSPTTGRGTEAFF; DNA: TGTGCCAGCTCACCAACTACAGGGAGGGGGACTGAAGCTTTCTTT
J: TRBJ2-7; size: .; length: 15; V: TRBV6-5; D: TRBD1; CDR3: CASRLGTGVSYEQYF; DNA: TGTGCCAGCAGGCTCGGGACAGGGGTCTCCTACGAGCAGTACTTC
J: TRBJ1-5; size: .; length: 12; V: TRBV28; D: .; CDR3: CASSLKHQPQHF; DNA: TGTGCCAGCAGTCTAAAGCATCAGCCCCAGCATTTT
J: TRBJ2-2; size: .; length: 13; V: TRBV6-1; D: .; CDR3: CAGRAAHTGELFF; DNA: TGTGCCGGGCGGGCGGCGCACACCGGGGAGCTGTTTTTT
J: TRBJ2-2; size: .; length: 13; V: TRBV7-3; D: .; CDR3: CASSILNTGELFF; DNA: TGTGCCAGCAGCATTTTGAACACCGGGGAGCTGTTTTTT
J: TRBJ1-1; size: .; length: 14; V: TRBV19; D: .; CDR3: CASISQGTVGEAFF; DNA: TGTGCCAGTATTTCACAGGGTACGGTGGGTGAAGCTTTCTTT
J: TRBJ2-2; size: .; length: 13; V: TRBV28; D: .; CDR3: CASRRTKTGELFF; DNA: TGTGCCAGCAGGCGGACTAAAACCGGGGAGCTGTTTTTT
J: TRBJ1-1; size: .; length: 14; V: TRBV7-9; D: .; CDR3: CASSSIYMNTEAFF; DNA: TGTGCCAGCAGCTCAATATACATGAACACTGAAGCTTTCTTT
J: TRBJ1-1; size: .; length: 13; V: TRBV5-1; D: .; CDR3: CASSLGWETEAFF; DNA: TGCGCCAGCAGCCTGGGTTGGGAGACTGAAGCTTTCTTT
J: TRBJ2-7; size: .; length: 16; V: TRBV4-1; D: TRBD2; CDR3: CASSQPGLAARYEQYF; DNA: TGCGCCAGCAGCCAACCGGGACTAGCGGCTCGGTACGAGCAGTACTTC
J: TRBJ2-3; size: .; length: 16; V: TRBV28; D: TRBD2; CDR3: CASSPRLAGAIDTQYF; DNA: TGTGCCAGCAGTCCTCGACTAGCGGGAGCGATAGATACGCAGTATTTT